Given below is one T cell receptor (beta chain) in context. This specimen belongs to a study of blood T cell repertoires in COVID-19. The wider study: T cells, B-cell-depleted T cells, or PBMCs provided the cDNA or gDNA that served as material.

Germline loops: CDR1 SNHLY, CDR2 FYNNEI. V dropped 0 bases and J dropped 7; count of bases not matched to a gene: 2. The CDR3 runs 15 residues. In the study's own analysis: Amplifying reference gene primers gave estimates of nucleated cell counts. The protocol was immunoSEQ multiplex PCR, while the TCRdb copy is restricted to in-frame clones and leaves out a portion. That table is the source of V, J and clone size, and D and trimming were worked out from the DNA. The table records around 260,000 clones, 83% of them present only once. This receptor was identified in a woman in her forties or fifties who had recovered from COVID-19. Sequencing was done on a sample of peripheral blood. This rearrangement joins TRBV2 to TRBJ1-4, with 10 bases aligning to TRBD1. The CDR3 spells CASSEARTGGEKLFF. CDR3 nucleotides: TGTGCCAGCAGTGAAGCACGGACAGGGGGTGAAAAACTGTTTTTT.